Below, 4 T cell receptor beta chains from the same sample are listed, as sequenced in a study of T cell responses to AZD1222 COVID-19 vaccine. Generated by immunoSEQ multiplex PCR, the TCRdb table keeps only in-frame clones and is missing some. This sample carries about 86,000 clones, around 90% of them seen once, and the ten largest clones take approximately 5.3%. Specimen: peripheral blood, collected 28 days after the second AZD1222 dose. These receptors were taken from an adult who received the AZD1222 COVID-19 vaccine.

CDR3 sequence: CASSQERAGELFF. The DNA of the CDR3 is TGCGCCAGCAGCCAAGAACGGGCCGGGGAGCTGTTTTTT. The genes are TRBV4-1 and TRBJ2-2; D call uncertain. In germline, CDR1 is MGHRA, CDR2 YSYEKL. The CDR3 has 13 residues. Between the trimmed V and J ends, which lost 0 bases and 6 bases, there was a span of 5 bases.

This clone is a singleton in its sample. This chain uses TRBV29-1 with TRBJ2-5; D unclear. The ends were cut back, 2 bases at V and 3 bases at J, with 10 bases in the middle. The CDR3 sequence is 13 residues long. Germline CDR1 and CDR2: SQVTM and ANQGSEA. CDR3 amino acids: CSVESGRKETQYF. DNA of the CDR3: TGCAGCGTTGAAAGTGGTCGGAAAGAGACCCAGTACTTC.

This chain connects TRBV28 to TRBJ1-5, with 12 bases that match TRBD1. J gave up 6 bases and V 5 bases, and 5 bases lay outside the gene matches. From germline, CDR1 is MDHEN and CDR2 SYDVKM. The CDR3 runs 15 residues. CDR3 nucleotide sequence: TGTGCCAGCAGTACAGGGACAGGGGGCCGTCAGCCCCAGCATTTT. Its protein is CASSTGTGGRQPQHF.

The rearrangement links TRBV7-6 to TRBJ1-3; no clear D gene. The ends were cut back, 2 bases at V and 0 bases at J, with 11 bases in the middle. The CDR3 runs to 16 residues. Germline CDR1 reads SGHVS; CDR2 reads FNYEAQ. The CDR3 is CASSLRRRNSGNTIYF. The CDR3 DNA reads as TGTGCCAGCAGCTTAAGACGGAGAAACTCTGGAAACACCATATATTTT.